This record looks at one T cell receptor (beta chain) sequence and its context. Its antigen is unknown. This sample is part of a study of cytomegalovirus exposure and HLA in healthy donors. Sequencing used immunoSEQ multiplex PCR; TCRdb keeps in-frame clones, though not all of them. This sample has around 120,000 clones, with approximately 90% found just once. Study outcomes and limitations: Some public TCRs appeared in many individuals, while most sequences were rare. According to a subsequent analysis, TCR clusters identified in the first cohort showed a tendency to co-occur across the roughly 110 validation repertoires. The study flagged roughly 150 TCR beta chains as cytomegalovirus-associated.

Germline assignment: CDR1 SGHRS and CDR2 YFSETQ. There are 15 residues in the CDR3. V gave up 3 bases and J gave up 3 bases; unmatched junction bases: 6. The specimen was PBMCs. This clonotype originated in a woman under 30 in good health and CMV-seronegative. This rearrangement joins TRBV5-1 to TRBJ2-5, with TRBD1 matching over 9 bases. The CDR3 protein is CASSWGQGGEETQYF. CDR3 nucleotides: TGCGCCAGCAGCTGGGGACAGGGAGGGGAAGAGACCCAGTACTTC.